These 26 T cell receptor beta chains share one sample of origin, sequenced in a study of T cell repertoires in cytomegalovirus infection. In TCRdb, the reads were re-called with MiXCR into one record per CDR3 protein. The data hold 200,000 to 250,000 distinct CDR3 sequences, with about 40% observed a single time. What these receptors recognize is not known. The sample consisted of CD8+ T cells from cultured PBMCs, taken from culture after CMV antigen stimulation. The receptors originated from a human donor in good health (CMV status not recorded). Some clones in this sample may be carry-over from other donors' samples.

Here the CDR3 reads CASSQGPGPNTEAFF. The DNA of the CDR3 is TGTGCCAGCAGCCAAGGGCCCGGACCGAACACTGAAGCTTTCTTT. J is TRBJ1-1 and V is TRBV4-2; D uncertain. Per germline, CDR1 LGHNA and CDR2 YNFKEQ. V lost 1 base to trimming and J lost 1 base, with 10 bases between them. This CDR3 has 15 amino acids.

This chain connects TRBV27 to TRBJ2-4, with no clear D. With 2 bases removed from V and 0 bases from J, the gap between germline ends came to 8 bases. This CDR3 region has 15 residues. CDR1 MNHEY and CDR2 SMNVEV come from the germline V gene (reference sequence). The CDR3 sequence: CASSLGISAKNIQYF. As DNA, the CDR3 is TGTGCCAGCAGTTTAGGCATTTCAGCCAAAAACATTCAGTACTTC.

CDR3 loop: CASSGWTGSNQPQHF. DNA of the CDR3: TGTGCCAGCAGCGGGTGGACAGGTAGCAATCAGCCCCAGCATTTT. V usage is TRBV11-3 and J usage is TRBJ1-5, with TRBD1 matching 7 bases. CDR1 SGHNT and CDR2 YENEEA come from the germline V gene. The CDR3 length is 15 residues. V trimming: 5 bases; J trimming: 0 bases; junction bases outside the gene matches: 4.

This clonotype was counted only a few times. The chain carries TRBV7-3 and TRBJ2-1; TRBD1 matches at 8 bases. The length of the CDR3 is 16 residues. V was clipped by 2 bases and J by 5 bases; unmatched bases: 8. The germline CDR1 and CDR2 sequences are SGHTA and FQGTGA. The CDR3 is CASSLDRTGNNNEQFF. DNA for the CDR3: TGTGCCAGCAGCTTAGATCGGACAGGGAATAACAATGAGCAGTTCTTC.

This clonotype was seen more than once but under ten times. This rearrangement joins TRBV7-3 to TRBJ2-3; D may be TRBD2 (5 bases). CDR1 and CDR2 from the germline V gene are SGHTA and FQGTGA. The CDR3 is 16 residues long. Between the trimmed V and J ends, which lost 1 base and 3 bases, there was a span of 14 bases. The CDR3 sequence is CASSLRPNRRTDTQYF. The CDR3, as DNA: TGTGCCAGCAGCTTAAGACCTAACCGGAGGACAGATACGCAGTATTTT.

This clonotype was found a few times. The J gene is TRBJ2-1, the V gene TRBV7-3; 8 positions agree with TRBD1. Germline CDR1 SGHTA, CDR2 FQGTGA. The V and J ends lost 3 bases and 5 bases, in that order; junction bases with no gene match: 3. CDR3 size: 14 residues. Here the CDR3 reads CASSFVTGDNEQFF. Here the CDR3 DNA reads TGTGCCAGCAGCTTTGTGACAGGGGACAATGAGCAGTTCTTC.

The chain links TRBV7-8 to TRBJ2-7; 7 positions agree with TRBD1. Germline values: CDR1 SGHVS, CDR2 FQNEAQ. This CDR3 is built from 14 residues. V was clipped by 5 bases and J by 5 bases; unmatched bases: 9. The CDR3 spells CASSQTGLYNEQYF. DNA of the CDR3: TGTGCCAGCAGCCAGACAGGGTTATACAACGAGCAGTACTTC.

The V call is TRBV4-1, the J call TRBJ2-2; D gene ambiguous. V was cut by 2 bases and J by 8 bases, with 3 bases left in between. This CDR3 is built from 11 residues. In germline, CDR1 is MGHRA, CDR2 YSYEKL. The CDR3 loop reads CASSQRGELFF. In DNA, the CDR3 is TGCGCCAGCAGCCAACGTGGGGAGCTGTTTTTT.

The chain combines TRBV9 with TRBJ1-1; D unresolved. The CDR3 loop spans 13 amino acids. Per germline, CDR1 SGDLS and CDR2 YYNGEE. Between the trimmed V and J ends, which lost 0 bases and 4 bases, there was a span of 7 bases. CDR3 amino acids: CASSVEDITEAFF. The CDR3, as DNA: TGTGCCAGCAGCGTAGAAGACATCACTGAAGCTTTCTTT.

This clonotype was counted a single time. The rearrangement links TRBV7-4 to TRBJ2-6; TRBD2 agrees at 10 bases. Germline values: CDR1 SGHVT, CDR2 SQSDAQ. The CDR3 is 19 amino acids. V trimming: 5 bases; J trimming: 2 bases; junction bases outside the gene matches: 12. Here the CDR3 DNA reads TGTGCCAGCAGCGTAGTACTAGCGGGGAAAGCACCTGGGGCCAACGTCCTGACTTTC. As protein: CASSVVLAGKAPGANVLTF.

V and J are TRBV7-9 and TRBJ2-2; 8 nucleotides line up with TRBD1. Germline V lookup: CDR1 SEHNR, CDR2 FQNEAQ (reference sequence). Unmatched junction bases numbered 6, after V lost 3 bases and J lost 3 bases. This CDR3 region has 16 residues. The CDR3 DNA is TGTGCCAGCAGCTTCCATCCGGGACAGGACACCGGGGAGCTGTTTTTT. Protein sequence: CASSFHPGQDTGELFF.

This chain connects TRBV7-8 to TRBJ1-6; no reliable D call. The CDR3 spans 16 residues. V was shortened by 3 bases and J by 7 bases, with 16 bases between the two germline ends. Germline CDR1 and CDR2: SGHVS and FQNEAQ. The DNA for the CDR3 is TGTGCCAGCAGCTTGATGGTAGCACCGCGGAATTCACCCCTCCACTTT. It specifies CASSLMVAPRNSPLHF.

The CDR3 is CASSSGIINEQFF. The CDR3 DNA reads as TGTGCCAGCAGCTCCGGGATCATCAATGAGCAGTTCTTC. The chain links TRBV7-3 to TRBJ2-1; TRBD2 is a possible D gene (5 bases). Germline V gene sequence: CDR1 SGHTA, CDR2 FQGTGA. Between the trimmed V and J ends, which lost 4 bases and 6 bases, there was a span of 10 bases. The CDR3 runs to 13 residues.

This rearrangement joins TRBV7-2 to TRBJ2-5, with TRBD2 matching 12 bases. Trimming at V came to 0 bases and at J to 4 bases, leaving 9 bases not matched to a gene. CDR1 and CDR2 (germline): SGHTA, FQGNSA. This CDR3 comprises 18 residues. This CDR3 reads CASSLARLAGGLVETQYF. Written as DNA, the CDR3 is TGTGCCAGCAGCTTAGCGCGGCTAGCGGGAGGGCTGGTAGAGACCCAGTACTTC.

In nucleotides, the CDR3 is TGTGCCAGCAGCTTAAACTCTGTCTCAGGGAACACTGAAGCTTTCTTT. It yields the protein CASSLNSVSGNTEAFF. The rearrangement joins TRBV7-3 to TRBJ1-1; D is unresolved. Trimming stripped 1 base from V and 1 base from J, with 13 bases between. CDR3 length: 16 amino acids. The germline CDR1 and CDR2 sequences are SGHTA and FQGTGA.

CDR3 loop: CTVQQGEAFF. The CDR3 region has the DNA TGCACCGTGCAGCAAGGCGAAGCTTTCTTT. This chain uses TRBV20-1 with TRBJ1-1; D not certain. Germline assignment: CDR1 DFQATT and CDR2 SNEGSKA (reference sequence). CDR3 length: 10 residues.

This rearrangement joins TRBV5-6 to TRBJ2-2, with 10 bases fitting TRBD2. Germline V gene lookup returns CDR1 SGHDT and CDR2 YYEEEE. The V gene end was trimmed by 2 bases and the J gene end by 5 bases; junction bases not matched to a gene: 6. The CDR3 has 16 residues. The chain's CDR3 is CASSLSLAGETGELFF. The CDR3 bases are TGTGCCAGCAGCTTAAGTCTAGCGGGGGAAACCGGGGAGCTGTTTTTT.

V is TRBV25-1 and J is TRBJ2-1; no definite D call. The V and J ends lost 6 bases and 4 bases respectively, with 7 bases between them. CDR3 size: 12 residues. Germline V gives CDR1 MGHDK, CDR2 SYGVNS. The CDR3 sequence is CASRSLYNEQFF. The CDR3 DNA follows: TGTGCCAGCAGAAGTTTATACAATGAGCAGTTCTTC. Drawing the rest from reference TRBV25-1 and TRBJ2-1, the complete variable domain is EADIYQTPRYLVIGTGKKITLECSQTMGHDKMYWYQQDPGMELHLIHYSYGVNSTEKGDLSSESTVSRIRTEHFPLTLESARPSHTSQYLCASRSLYNEQFFGPGTRLTVL.

This clonotype was detected ten times or more. The chain joins TRBV27 to TRBJ1-1; possible D gene TRBD1, 6 bases. With 6 bases removed from V and 1 base from J, the gap between germline ends came to 12 bases. In germline, CDR1 is MNHEY, CDR2 SMNVEV (reference sequence). CDR3 length equals 14 residues. CDR3 amino acids: CASSLGGGNTEAFF. CDR3 DNA sequence: TGTGCCAGCAGCTTAGGGGGAGGGAACACTGAAGCTTTCTTT.

This clonotype showed up just a few times. The chain joins TRBV7-3 to TRBJ2-2; D call uncertain. The germline V and J ends were trimmed by 5 bases and 2 bases, with 15 bases remaining between them. The CDR3 contains 16 residues. Per the germline V gene, CDR1 is SGHTA and CDR2 is FQGTGA. DNA for the CDR3: TGTGCCAGCAGCCCTAGACTTAACTTAAACACCGGGGAGCTGTTTTTT. It codes for CASSPRLNLNTGELFF.

The chain combines TRBV2 with TRBJ1-5, with TRBD1 identical over 7 bases. Losses at the gene ends were 5 bases for V and 3 bases for J; bases not matched to a gene: 7. This CDR3 has 15 residues. Germline CDR1 reads SNHLY; CDR2 reads FYNNEI. The DNA for the CDR3 is TGTGCCAGCAGTCGGGGGACAGCAGACAATCAGCCCCAGCATTTT. Translation gives CASSRGTADNQPQHF. Looking up the rest from reference TRBV2 and TRBJ1-5 gives the full variable domain: EPEVTQTPSHQVTQMGQEVILRCVPISNHLYFYWYRQILGQKVEFLVSFYNNEISEKSEIFDDQFSVERPDGSNFTLKIRSTKLEDSAMYFCASSRGTADNQPQHFGDGTRLSIL.

This clonotype was seen only a few times. Here the CDR3 reads CASSSSPGRGFPYEQYF. CDR3 sequence (DNA): TGTGCCAGCAGTTCATCCCCCGGCAGGGGGTTTCCCTACGAGCAGTACTTC. The chain recombines TRBV6-2 or TRBV6-3 with TRBJ2-7; 7 nucleotides match TRBD1. This CDR3 contains 17 residues. Germline assignment: CDR1 MNHEY and CDR2 SVGEGT. V lost 4 bases and J lost 2; bases outside the gene matches: 14.

The V gene is TRBV7-9, the J gene TRBJ2-2, with 8 bases that match TRBD2. The CDR3 length is 18 residues. The trim removed 7 bases at V and 5 bases at J, leaving 18 bases unmatched. Germline lookup yields CDR1 SEHNR and CDR2 FQNEAQ (reference sequence). The CDR3: CASTTFPSSGSTTGELFF. CDR3 DNA sequence: TGTGCCAGCACCACCTTCCCCTCAAGCGGGAGTACGACCGGGGAGCTGTTTTTT.

This clonotype was seen a few times. The chain is built from TRBV7-9 and TRBJ1-1; TRBD1 agrees at 7 bases. The CDR3 is 14 residues long. Germline lookup yields CDR1 SEHNR and CDR2 FQNEAQ (reference sequence). The V gene end was trimmed by 5 bases and the J gene end by 0 bases; junction bases not matched to a gene: 3. DNA of the CDR3: TGTGCCAGCAGCGGGACAGAAATGAACACTGAAGCTTTCTTT. As protein: CASSGTEMNTEAFF. The full variable domain, completed using reference TRBV7-9 and TRBJ1-1, is DTGVSQNPRHKITKRGQNVTFRCDPISEHNRLYWYRQTLGQGPEFLTYFQNEAQLEKSRLLSDRFSAERPKGSFSTLEIQRTEQGDSAMYLCASSGTEMNTEAFFGQGTRLTVV.

J is TRBJ2-7 and V is TRBV5-1; D may match TRBD1 or TRBD2 (5 bases each). Trimming took 3 bases from V and 2 from J, leaving 12 bases between them. The CDR3 length is 14 residues. The germline CDR1 and CDR2 sequences are SGHRS and YFSETQ. The chain's CDR3 is CASSWGMQTYEQYF. The CDR3, as DNA: TGCGCCAGCAGCTGGGGGATGCAGACCTACGAGCAGTACTTC.

The gene calls are TRBV27 and TRBJ1-4; D ambiguous. V lost 3 bases and J 5 bases, leaving 7 bases between the germline ends. Per the germline V gene, CDR1 is MNHEY and CDR2 is SMNVEV (reference sequence). This CDR3 region has 13 residues. CDR3 sequence: CASSFQINEKLFF. CDR3 DNA: TGTGCCAGCAGTTTTCAGATCAATGAAAAACTGTTTTTT.